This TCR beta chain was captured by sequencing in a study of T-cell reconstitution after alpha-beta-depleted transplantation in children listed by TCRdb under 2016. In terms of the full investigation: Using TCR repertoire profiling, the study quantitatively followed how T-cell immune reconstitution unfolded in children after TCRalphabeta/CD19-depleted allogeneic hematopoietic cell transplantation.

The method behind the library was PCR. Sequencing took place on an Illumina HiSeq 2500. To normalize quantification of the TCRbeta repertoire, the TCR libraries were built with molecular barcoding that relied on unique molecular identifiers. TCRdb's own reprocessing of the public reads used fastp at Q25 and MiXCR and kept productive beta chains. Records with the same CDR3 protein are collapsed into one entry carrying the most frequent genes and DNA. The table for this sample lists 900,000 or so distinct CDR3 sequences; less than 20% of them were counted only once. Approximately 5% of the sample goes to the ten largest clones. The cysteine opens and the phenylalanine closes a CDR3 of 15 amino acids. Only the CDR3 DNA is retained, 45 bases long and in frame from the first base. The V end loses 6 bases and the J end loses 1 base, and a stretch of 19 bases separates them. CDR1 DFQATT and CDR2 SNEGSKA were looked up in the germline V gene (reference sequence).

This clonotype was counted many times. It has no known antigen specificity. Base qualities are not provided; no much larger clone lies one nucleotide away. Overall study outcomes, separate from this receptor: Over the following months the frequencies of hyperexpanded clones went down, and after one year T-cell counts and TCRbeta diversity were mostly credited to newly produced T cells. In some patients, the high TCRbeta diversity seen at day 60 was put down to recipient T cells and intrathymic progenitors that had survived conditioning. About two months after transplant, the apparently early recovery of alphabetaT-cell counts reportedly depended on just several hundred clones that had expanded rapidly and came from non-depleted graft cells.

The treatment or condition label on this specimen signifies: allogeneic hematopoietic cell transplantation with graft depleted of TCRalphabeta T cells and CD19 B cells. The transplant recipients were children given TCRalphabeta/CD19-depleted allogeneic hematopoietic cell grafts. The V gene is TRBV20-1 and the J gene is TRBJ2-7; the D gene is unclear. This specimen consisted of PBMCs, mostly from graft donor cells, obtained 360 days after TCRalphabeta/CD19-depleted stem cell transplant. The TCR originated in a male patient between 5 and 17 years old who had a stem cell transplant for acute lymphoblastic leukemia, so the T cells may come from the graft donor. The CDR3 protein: CSAPMSGHASYEQYF. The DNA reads TGCAGTGCCCCGATGTCCGGGCATGCATCCTACGAGCAGTACTTC.